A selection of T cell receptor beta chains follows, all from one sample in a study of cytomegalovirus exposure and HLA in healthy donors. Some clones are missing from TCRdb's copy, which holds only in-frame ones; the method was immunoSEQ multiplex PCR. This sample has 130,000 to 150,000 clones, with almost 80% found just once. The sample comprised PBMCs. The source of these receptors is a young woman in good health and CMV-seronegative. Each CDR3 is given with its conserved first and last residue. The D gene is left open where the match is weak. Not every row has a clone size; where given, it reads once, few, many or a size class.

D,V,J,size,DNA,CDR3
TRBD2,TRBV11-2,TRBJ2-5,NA,TGTGCCAGCAGCTTTAGCGGGGGGGCGAGGAAAGAGACCCAGTACTTC,CASSFSGGARKETQYF
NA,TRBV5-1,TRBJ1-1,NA,TGCGCCAGCAGCTTATATACAGCGAACACTGAAGCTTTCTTT,CASSLYTANTEAFF
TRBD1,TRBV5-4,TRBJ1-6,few,TGTGCCAGCAGCTTGGCAGGACAGGGTCCTCTTTCACCCCTCCACTTT,CASSLAGQGPLSPLHF
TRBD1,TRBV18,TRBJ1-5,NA,TGTGCCAGCTCACCGACAGGGGACAATCAGCCCCAGCATTTT,CASSPTGDNQPQHF
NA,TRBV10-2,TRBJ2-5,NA,TGCGCCAGCAGTGTGGGGGGAAGGGGAGAGACCCAGTACTTC,CASSVGGRGETQYF
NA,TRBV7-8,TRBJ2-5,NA,TGTGCCAGCAGCTCCAACCCGGTCCAGTACTTC,CASSSNPVQYF
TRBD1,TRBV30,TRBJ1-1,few,TGTGCCTGGAGTGTTACTACAGGGGGCGTCGGAATGGACACTGAAGCTTTCTTT,CAWSVTTGGVGMDTEAFF
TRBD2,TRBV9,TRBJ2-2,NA,TGTGCCAGCAGCCTTCAACTAGCGGGGAACACCGGGGAGCTGTTTTTT,CASSLQLAGNTGELFF
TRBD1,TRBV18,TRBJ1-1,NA,TGTGCCAGCTCCCCTGGAAGGACAGGGGGTCAGAACACTGAAGCTTTCTTT,CASSPGRTGGQNTEAFF
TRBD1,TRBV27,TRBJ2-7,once,TGTGCCAGCAGAGGACAGGGTACCTACGAGCAGTACTTC,CASRGQGTYEQYF
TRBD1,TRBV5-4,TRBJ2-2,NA,TGTGCCAGCAGCTTGGAAGTTCAGGGGGCCTCCGGGGAGCTGTTTTTT,CASSLEVQGASGELFF
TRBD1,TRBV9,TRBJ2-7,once,TGTGCCAGCAGCGCCGGGACAGGGGGTGTTGGTTACGAGCAGTACTTC,CASSAGTGGVGYEQYF
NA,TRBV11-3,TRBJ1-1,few,TGTGCCAGCAGCTTAGGGGGAGGGGACACTGAAGCTTTCTTT,CASSLGGGDTEAFF
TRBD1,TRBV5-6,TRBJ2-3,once,TGTGCCAGCAGCTTGGAAGGGACAGCCTTCGGAGATACGCAGTATTTT,CASSLEGTAFGDTQYF
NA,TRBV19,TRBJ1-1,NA,TGTGCCAGTAGTAGAGGGTACACTGAAGCTTTCTTT,CASSRGYTEAFF
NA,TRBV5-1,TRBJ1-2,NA,TGCGCCAGCAGCTTGGCCATCAATAACTATGGCTACACCTTC,CASSLAINNYGYTF
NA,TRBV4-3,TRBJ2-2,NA,TGCGCCAGCAGCCAAGATCAGACCGGGGAGCTGTTTTTT,CASSQDQTGELFF
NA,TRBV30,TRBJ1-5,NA,TGTGCCTGGAGTGTGGTGGCCCCTAATCAGCCCCAGCATTTT,CAWSVVAPNQPQHF
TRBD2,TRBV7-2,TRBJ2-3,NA,TGTGCCAGCAGCCAAGGGCCCAGCGGGGGGGCCGGAGATACGCAGTATTTT,CASSQGPSGGAGDTQYF
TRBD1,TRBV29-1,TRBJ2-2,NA,TGCAGCGTTGGCCGGACAGGGAACACCGGGGAGCTGTTTTTT,CSVGRTGNTGELFF
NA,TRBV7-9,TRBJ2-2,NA,TGTGCCAGCAGCAAGGGACTCCCCAACACCGGGGAGCTGTTTTTT,CASSKGLPNTGELFF
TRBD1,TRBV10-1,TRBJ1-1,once,TGCGCCAGCCCTAGGAAGGGACAGGAAGCTTTCTTT,CASPRKGQEAFF
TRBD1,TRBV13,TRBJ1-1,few,TGTGCCAGCAGCTTAGACAGGGGGCGGAGGGGCACTGAAGCTTTCTTT,CASSLDRGRRGTEAFF
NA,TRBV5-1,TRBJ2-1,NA,TGCGCCAGCAGCTTGGTGGACTTCAGCTCCTACAATGAGCAGTTCTTC,CASSLVDFSSYNEQFF
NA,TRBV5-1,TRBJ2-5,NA,TGCGCCAGCAGCCAACAGGGTGCACAAGAGACCCAGTACTTC,CASSQQGAQETQYF
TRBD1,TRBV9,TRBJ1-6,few,TGTGCCAGCAGCGTTTCAGGGGGATATAATTCACCCCTCCACTTT,CASSVSGGYNSPLHF
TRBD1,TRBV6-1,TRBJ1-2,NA,TGTGCCAGCATAGAGCATTGGACAGGGGATGATGGCTACACCTTC,CASIEHWTGDDGYTF
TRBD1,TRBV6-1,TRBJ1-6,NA,TGTGCCAGCAGTGAATCAGGACAGGGGTTCGCACCCCTCCACTTT,CASSESGQGFAPLHF
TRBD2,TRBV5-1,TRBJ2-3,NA,TGCGCCAGCAGCCCCCCAAGCGGGGGGGGAGGGGATACGCAGTATTTT,CASSPPSGGGGDTQYF
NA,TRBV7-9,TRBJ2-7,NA,TGTGCCAGCAGCCGCTCGACAGACGAGCAGTACTTC,CASSRSTDEQYF
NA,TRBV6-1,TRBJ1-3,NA,TGTGCCAGCAGTGAGACAGGAAACACCATATATTTT,CASSETGNTIYF
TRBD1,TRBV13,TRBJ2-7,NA,TGTGCCAGCAGAAAGCGGACAGGGGGCTCCTACGAGCAGTACTTC,CASRKRTGGSYEQYF
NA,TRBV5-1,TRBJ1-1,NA,TGCGCCAGCAGCTTGGGAGCAGGGCTGAACACTGAAGCTTTCTTT,CASSLGAGLNTEAFF